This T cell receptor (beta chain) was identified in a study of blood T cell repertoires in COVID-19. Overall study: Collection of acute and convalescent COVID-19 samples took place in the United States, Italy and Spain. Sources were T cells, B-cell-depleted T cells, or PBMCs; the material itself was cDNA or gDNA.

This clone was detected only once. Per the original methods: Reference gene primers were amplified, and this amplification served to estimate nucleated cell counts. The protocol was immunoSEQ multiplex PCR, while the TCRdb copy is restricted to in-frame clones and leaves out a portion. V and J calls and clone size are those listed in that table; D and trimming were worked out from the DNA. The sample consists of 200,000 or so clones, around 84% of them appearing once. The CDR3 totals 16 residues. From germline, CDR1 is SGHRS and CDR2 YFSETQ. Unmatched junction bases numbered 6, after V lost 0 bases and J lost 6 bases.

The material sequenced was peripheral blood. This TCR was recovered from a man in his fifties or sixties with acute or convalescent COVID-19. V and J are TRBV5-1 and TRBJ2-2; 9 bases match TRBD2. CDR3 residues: CASSLERGAYPGELFF. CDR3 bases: TGCGCCAGCAGCTTGGAGCGGGGGGCGTACCCCGGGGAGCTGTTTTTT.